This T cell receptor beta chain was retrieved from a study of long-term antiretroviral therapy in people with HIV. Survey level was the resolution at which the v3.0 immunoSEQ assay ran. Sequencing was designed to cover about 40,000-55,000 T-cell genomes in each sample. Produced via immunoSEQ multiplex PCR; TCRdb's table is partial and in-frame only. This table has under 30,000 clones, roughly 90% appearing once. Notes on the study in general: At every time point, clones expanded before ART dominated the repertoire. ART adherence, viral resistance and therapy changes went undocumented.

This clone was observed once. Its antigen remains unknown. Trimming took off 5 bases at V and 0 bases at J, with 13 bases between the two ends. This CDR3 region has 15 residues. Germline CDR1 and CDR2: MNHEY and SVGAGI. The specimen was unsorted PBMCs, collected 1.8 years before starting antiretroviral therapy. This sequence was found in a man aged 45-65 years with HIV. The chain uses TRBV6-5 and TRBJ2-5, with D hard to call. The CDR3 coding sequence is TGTGCCAGCAGTACATGGCAACTGTACCAAGAGACCCAGTACTTC. As protein: CASSTWQLYQETQYF.